This is a list of T cell receptor beta chains from one sample in a study of neurological immune-mediated disorders. Each CDR3 protein gets one entry after TCRdb re-called the 5' RACE reads with MiXCR. Of tens of thousands of distinct CDR3 sequences detected, about 5.8% appear once; the ten largest clones hold roughly 1.5%. The specimen sequenced was CD4+ T cells from blood. Receptors were obtained from a young woman with multiple sclerosis. Both conserved end residues are part of each CDR3. The D gene is left open where the match is weak. Some rows have no size entry. The others give once, few or many, or a class for an expanded clone.

TRBD1,TRBJ2-7,many,TRBV28,CASSEKSSGTGSYEQYF,TGTGCCAGCAGTGAAAAAAGCTCCGGGACAGGAAGCTACGAGCAGTACTTC
.,TRBJ2-7,many,TRBV28,CASSFNRGGWQYF,TGTGCCAGCAGTTTTAACCGCGGAGGGTGGCAGTACTTC
TRBD2,TRBJ2-3,many,TRBV5-5,CASSHGGGPDTQYF,TGTGCCAGCAGCCACGGGGGGGGGCCAGATACGCAGTATTTT
.,TRBJ2-7,many,TRBV10-3,CAIAHRVEVHEQYF,TGTGCCATCGCACACAGGGTGGAGGTCCACGAGCAGTACTTC
.,TRBJ2-2,many,TRBV29-1,CSVGGIGLNTGELFF,TGCAGCGTTGGGGGGATAGGGCTGAACACCGGGGAGCTGTTTTTT
TRBD1,TRBJ1-4,many,TRBV7-2,CASSFGGGAEKLFF,TGTGCCAGCAGCTTTGGAGGGGGCGCGGAAAAACTGTTTTTT
.,TRBJ2-1,.,TRBV6-4,CASSDSTGVGEQFF,TGTGCCAGCAGTGACTCCACCGGGGTAGGTGAGCAGTTCTTC
.,TRBJ1-6,many,TRBV20-1,CSARDSHPNSPLHF,TGCAGTGCTAGAGACAGCCACCCTAATTCACCCCTCCACTTT
.,TRBJ1-1,many,TRBV10-3,CAIGGLMNTEAFF,TGTGCCATCGGGGGACTAATGAACACTGAAGCTTTCTTT
.,TRBJ1-3,many,TRBV9,CASSVGNSGNTIYF,TGTGCCAGCAGCGTAGGGAACTCTGGAAACACCATATATTTT
TRBD1,TRBJ2-1,many,TRBV5-1,CASSPGDRFSYNEQFF,TGCGCCAGCAGCCCAGGGGACAGATTCTCCTACAATGAGCAGTTCTTC
.,TRBJ2-6,many,TRBV5-5,CASSLGLSGANVLTF,TGTGCCAGCAGCTTGGGTCTCTCTGGGGCCAACGTCCTGACTTTC
.,TRBJ2-3,many,TRBV4-2,CASSQDLASKGTDTQYF,TGTGCCAGCAGCCAAGATCTTGCATCAAAGGGCACAGATACGCAGTATTTT
.,TRBJ2-5,many,TRBV5-1,CASSLELQETQYF,TGCGCCAGCAGCTTGGAACTTCAAGAGACCCAGTACTTC
.,TRBJ1-2,many,TRBV2,CASKAENYGYTF,TGTGCCAGCAAAGCGGAGAACTATGGCTACACCTTC
.,TRBJ2-6,many,TRBV2,CASSEESARAGANVLTF,TGTGCCAGCAGTGAAGAGTCAGCCAGGGCTGGGGCCAACGTCCTGACTTTC
.,TRBJ2-7,many,TRBV6-6,CASSYTAGKSYEQYF,TGTGCCAGCAGTTACACGGCAGGGAAGTCCTACGAGCAGTACTTC
TRBD1,TRBJ2-6,many,TRBV6-1,CVSSKGQGAAGANVLTF,TGTGTCAGCAGTAAGGGACAGGGGGCTGCTGGGGCCAACGTCCTGACTTTC
.,TRBJ1-1,many,TRBV5-6,CASSLVSGVPSEAFF,TGTGCCAGCAGCTTGGTGTCGGGGGTACCGAGTGAAGCTTTCTTT
.,TRBJ2-7,many,TRBV25-1,CASSSQGGEQYF,TGTGCCAGCAGTTCTCAGGGAGGCGAGCAGTACTTC
.,TRBJ1-4,many,TRBV24-1,CATSGRGEAEKLFF,TGTGCCACCAGTGGACGGGGCGAAGCTGAAAAACTGTTTTTT
TRBD1,TRBJ1-2,many,TRBV20-1,CSALPGTGGYGYTF,TGCAGTGCTTTACCCGGGACAGGGGGCTATGGCTACACCTTC
.,TRBJ1-2,few,TRBV7-8,CASSPTGGNYGYTF,TGTGCCAGCAGTCCGACTGGCGGCAACTATGGCTACACCTTC
.,TRBJ2-7,many,TRBV6-5,CASSQVRGYEQYF,TGTGCCAGCAGCCAAGTCAGGGGCTACGAGCAGTACTTC
.,TRBJ1-5,many,TRBV7-2,CASSFTLTGDRKHF,TGTGCCAGCAGCTTTACCCTTACCGGGGATCGGAAGCATTTT
TRBD1,TRBJ1-1,many,TRBV6-6,CASSLLQGANTEAFF,TGTGCCAGCAGCTTACTTCAGGGGGCTAACACTGAAGCTTTCTTT
.,TRBJ1-1,many,TRBV5-5,CASSWGLIMNTEAFF,TGTGCCAGCAGCTGGGGACTGATAATGAACACTGAAGCTTTCTTT
.,TRBJ1-5,many,TRBV20-1,CSAKGPHEEPQHF,TGCAGTGCTAAGGGCCCCCACGAGGAGCCCCAGCATTTT
.,TRBJ1-1,few,TRBV15,CATSRPTSSGNTEAFF,TGTGCCACCAGCAGACCCACGTCGTCGGGAAACACTGAAGCTTTCTTT
.,TRBJ2-1,many,TRBV5-1,CASSPVAYPYNEQFF,TGCGCCAGCAGCCCTGTAGCGTACCCCTACAATGAGCAGTTCTTC
.,TRBJ2-5,many,TRBV6-4,CASSVKGGETQYF,TGTGCCAGCAGTGTGAAAGGAGGAGAGACCCAGTACTTC
.,TRBJ1-1,many,TRBV21-1,CASSKRGTGVTEAFF,TGTGCCAGCAGCAAACGGGGGACAGGGGTTACTGAAGCTTTCTTT
TRBD1,TRBJ1-4,once,TRBV5-1,CASSPRTGAGEKLFF,TGCGCCAGCAGCCCCAGGACAGGGGCTGGAGAAAAACTGTTTTTT
.,TRBJ1-6,many,TRBV3-1,CASSQLKQAHYNSPLHF,TGTGCCAGCAGCCAGTTGAAACAGGCCCACTATAATTCACCCCTCCACTTT
TRBD1,TRBJ1-1,many,TRBV29-1,CSVETGWAFF,TGCAGCGTTGAGACAGGGTGGGCTTTCTTT
.,TRBJ1-6,few,TRBV10-3,CAISEWGRGNSPLHF,TGTGCCATCAGTGAGTGGGGGAGGGGTAATTCACCCCTCCACTTT
.,TRBJ2-2,many,TRBV4-1,CASSQSLHTGELFF,TGCGCCAGCAGCCAATCGCTGCACACCGGGGAGCTGTTTTTT
.,TRBJ1-3,many,TRBV2,CASSEDRVGNTIYF,TGTGCCAGCAGTGAAGACAGGGTTGGCAACACCATATATTTT
.,TRBJ2-3,few,TRBV29-1,CSVQGWDVVHTDTQYF,TGCAGCGTCCAAGGGTGGGACGTGGTGCACACAGATACGCAGTATTTT
TRBD2,TRBJ2-5,many,TRBV20-1,CSAHGTSGGKKTQYF,TGCAGTGCCCACGGGACTAGCGGGGGTAAAAAGACCCAGTACTTC
.,TRBJ1-5,many,TRBV6-5,CASSYSAGQPQHF,TGTGCCAGCAGTTACTCGGCGGGTCAGCCCCAGCATTTT